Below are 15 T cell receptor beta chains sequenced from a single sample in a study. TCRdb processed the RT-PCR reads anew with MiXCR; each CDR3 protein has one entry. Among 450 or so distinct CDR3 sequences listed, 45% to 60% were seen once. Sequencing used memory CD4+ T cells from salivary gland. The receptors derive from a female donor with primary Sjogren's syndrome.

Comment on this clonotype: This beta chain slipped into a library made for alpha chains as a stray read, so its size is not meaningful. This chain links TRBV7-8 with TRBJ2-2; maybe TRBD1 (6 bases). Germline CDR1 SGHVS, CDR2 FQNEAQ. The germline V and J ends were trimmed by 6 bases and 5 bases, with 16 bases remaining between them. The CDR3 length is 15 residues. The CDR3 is CASRAGASGTGELFF. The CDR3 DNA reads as TGTGCCAGCAGAGCAGGGGCGTCGGGGACCGGGGAGCTGTTTTTT.

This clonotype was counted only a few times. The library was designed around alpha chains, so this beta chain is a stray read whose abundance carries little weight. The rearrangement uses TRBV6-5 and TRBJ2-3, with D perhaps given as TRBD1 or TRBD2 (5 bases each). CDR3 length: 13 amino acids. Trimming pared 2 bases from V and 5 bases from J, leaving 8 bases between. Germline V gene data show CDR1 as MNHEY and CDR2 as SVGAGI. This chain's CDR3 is CASSYGDRDTQYF. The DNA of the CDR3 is TGTGCCAGCAGTTACGGGGACCGAGATACGCAGTATTTT.

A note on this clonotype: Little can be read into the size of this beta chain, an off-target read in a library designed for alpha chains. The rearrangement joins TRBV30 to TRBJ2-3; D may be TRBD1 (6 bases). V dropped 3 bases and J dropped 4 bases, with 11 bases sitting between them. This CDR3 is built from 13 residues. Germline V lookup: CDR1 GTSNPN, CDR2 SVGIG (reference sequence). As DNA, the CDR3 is TGTGCCTGGAGACAGGGTGGCGCAGATACGCAGTATTTT. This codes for CAWRQGGADTQYF.

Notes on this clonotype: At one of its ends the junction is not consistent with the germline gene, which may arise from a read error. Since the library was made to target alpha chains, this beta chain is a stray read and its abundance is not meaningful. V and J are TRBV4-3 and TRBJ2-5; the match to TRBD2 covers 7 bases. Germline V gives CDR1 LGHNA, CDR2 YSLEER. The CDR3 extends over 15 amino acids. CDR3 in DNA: TGCGCCAGCAGCCAAGATCGTGGGGCGCGGGAGACCCGGTACTTC. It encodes CASSQDRGARETRYF.

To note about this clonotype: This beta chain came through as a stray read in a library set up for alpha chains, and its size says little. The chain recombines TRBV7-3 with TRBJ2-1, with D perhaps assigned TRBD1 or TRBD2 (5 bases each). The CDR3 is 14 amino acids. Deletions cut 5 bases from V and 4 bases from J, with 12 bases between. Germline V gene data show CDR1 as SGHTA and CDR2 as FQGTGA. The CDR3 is CASSAGTTYNEQFF. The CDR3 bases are TGTGCCAGCAGCGCCGGGACCACTTACAATGAGCAGTTCTTC.

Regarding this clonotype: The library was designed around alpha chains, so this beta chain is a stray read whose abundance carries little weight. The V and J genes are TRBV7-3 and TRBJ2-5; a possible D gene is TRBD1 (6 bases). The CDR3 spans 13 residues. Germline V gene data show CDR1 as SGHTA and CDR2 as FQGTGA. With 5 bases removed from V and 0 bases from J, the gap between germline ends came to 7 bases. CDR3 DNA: TGTGCCAGCAGCCAGGGGTACCAAGAGACCCAGTACTTC. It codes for CASSQGYQETQYF. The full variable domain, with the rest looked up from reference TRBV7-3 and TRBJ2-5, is GAGVSQTPSNKVTEKGKYVELRCDPISGHTALYWYRQSLGQGPEFLIYFQGTGAADDSGLPNDRFFAVRPEGSVSTLKIQRTERGDSAVYLCASSQGYQETQYFGPGTRLLVL.

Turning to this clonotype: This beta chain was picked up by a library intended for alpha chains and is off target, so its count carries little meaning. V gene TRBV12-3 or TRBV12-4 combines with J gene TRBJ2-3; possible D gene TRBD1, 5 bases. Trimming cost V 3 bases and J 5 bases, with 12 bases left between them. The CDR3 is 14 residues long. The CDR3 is CASSLGQVKDTQYF. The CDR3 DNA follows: TGTGCCAGCAGTTTGGGGCAGGTCAAAGATACGCAGTATTTT.

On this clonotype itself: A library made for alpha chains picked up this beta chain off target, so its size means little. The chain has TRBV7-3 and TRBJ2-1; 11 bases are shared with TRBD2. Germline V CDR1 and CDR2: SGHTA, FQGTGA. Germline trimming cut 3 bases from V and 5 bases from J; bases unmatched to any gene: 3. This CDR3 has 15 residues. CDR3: CASSLGTSGNNEQFF. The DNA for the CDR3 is TGTGCCAGCAGCTTGGGGACTAGCGGAAACAATGAGCAGTTCTTC. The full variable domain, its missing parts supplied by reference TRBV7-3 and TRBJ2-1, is GAGVSQTPSNKVTEKGKYVELRCDPISGHTALYWYRQSLGQGPEFLIYFQGTGAADDSGLPNDRFFAVRPEGSVSTLKIQRTERGDSAVYLCASSLGTSGNNEQFFGPGTRLTVL.

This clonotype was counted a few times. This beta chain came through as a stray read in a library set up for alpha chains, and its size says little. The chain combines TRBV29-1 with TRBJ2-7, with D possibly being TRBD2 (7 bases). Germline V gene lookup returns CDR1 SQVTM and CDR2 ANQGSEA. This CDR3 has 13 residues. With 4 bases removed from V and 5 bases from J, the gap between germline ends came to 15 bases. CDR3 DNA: TGCAGCGTTGCAGAAAAAGGGGGGGACGAGCAGTACTTC. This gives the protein CSVAEKGGDEQYF.

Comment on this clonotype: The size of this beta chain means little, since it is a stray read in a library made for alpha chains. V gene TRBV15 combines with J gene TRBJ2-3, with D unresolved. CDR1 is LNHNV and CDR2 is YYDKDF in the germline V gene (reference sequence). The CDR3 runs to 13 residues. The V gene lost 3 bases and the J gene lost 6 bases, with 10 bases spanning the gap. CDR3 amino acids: CATSSGLKDTQYF. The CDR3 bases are TGTGCCACCAGCAGCGGGTTGAAGGATACGCAGTATTTT.

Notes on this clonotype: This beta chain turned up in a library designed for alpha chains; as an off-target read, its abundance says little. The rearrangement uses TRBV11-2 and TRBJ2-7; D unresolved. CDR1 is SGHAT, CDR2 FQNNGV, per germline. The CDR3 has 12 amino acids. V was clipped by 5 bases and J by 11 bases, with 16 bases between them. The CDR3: CASSGDKRLEYF. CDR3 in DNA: TGTGCCAGCAGCGGCGACAAGAGGTTGGAGTACTTC.

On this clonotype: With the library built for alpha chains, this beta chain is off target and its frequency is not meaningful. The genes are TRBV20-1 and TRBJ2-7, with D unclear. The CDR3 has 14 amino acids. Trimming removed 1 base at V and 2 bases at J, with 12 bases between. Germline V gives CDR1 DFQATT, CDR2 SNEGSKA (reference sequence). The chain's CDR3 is CSARASNTAYEQYF. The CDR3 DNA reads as TGCAGTGCTAGAGCTTCGAACACTGCCTACGAGCAGTACTTC.

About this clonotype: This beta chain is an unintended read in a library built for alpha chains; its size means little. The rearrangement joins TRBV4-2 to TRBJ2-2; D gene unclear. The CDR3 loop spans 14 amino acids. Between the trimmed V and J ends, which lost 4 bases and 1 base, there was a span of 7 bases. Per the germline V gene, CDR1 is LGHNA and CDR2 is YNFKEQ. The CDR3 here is CASSPAQNTGELFF. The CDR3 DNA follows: TGTGCCAGCAGCCCCGCCCAGAACACCGGGGAGCTGTTTTTT.

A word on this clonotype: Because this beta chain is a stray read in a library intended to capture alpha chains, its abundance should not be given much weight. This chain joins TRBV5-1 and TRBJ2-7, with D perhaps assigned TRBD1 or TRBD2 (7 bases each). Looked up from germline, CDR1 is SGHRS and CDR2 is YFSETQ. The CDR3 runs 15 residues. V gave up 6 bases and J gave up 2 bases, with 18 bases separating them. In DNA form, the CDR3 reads TGCGCCAGCATCCCTGGGGAGGGGGCCCCCTACGAGCAGTACTTC. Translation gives CASIPGEGAPYEQYF.

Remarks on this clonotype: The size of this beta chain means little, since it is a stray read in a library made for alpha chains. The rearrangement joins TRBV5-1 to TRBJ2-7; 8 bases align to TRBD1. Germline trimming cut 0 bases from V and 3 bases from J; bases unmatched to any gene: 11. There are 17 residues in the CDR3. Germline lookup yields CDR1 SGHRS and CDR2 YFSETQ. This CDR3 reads CASSLVPGQDRRYEQYF. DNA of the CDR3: TGCGCCAGCAGCTTGGTCCCGGGACAGGATAGGCGCTACGAGCAGTACTTC. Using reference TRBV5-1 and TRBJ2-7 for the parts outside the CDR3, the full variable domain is KAGVTQTPRYLIKTRGQQVTLSCSPISGHRSVSWYQQTPGQGLQFLFEYFSETQRNKGNFPGRFSGRQFSNSRSEMNVSTLELGDSALYLCASSLVPGQDRRYEQYFGPGTRLTVT.